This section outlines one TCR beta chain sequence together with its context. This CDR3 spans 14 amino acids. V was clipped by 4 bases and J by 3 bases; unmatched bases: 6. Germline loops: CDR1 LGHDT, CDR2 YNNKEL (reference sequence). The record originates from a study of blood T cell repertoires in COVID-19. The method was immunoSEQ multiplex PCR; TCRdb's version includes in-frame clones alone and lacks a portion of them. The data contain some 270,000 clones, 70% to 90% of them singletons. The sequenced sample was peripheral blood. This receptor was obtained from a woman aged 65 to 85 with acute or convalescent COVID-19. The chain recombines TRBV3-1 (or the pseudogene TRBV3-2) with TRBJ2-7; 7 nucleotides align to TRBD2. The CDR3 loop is CASSPLGEGYEQYF. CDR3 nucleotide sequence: TGTGCCAGCAGCCCACTAGGGGAGGGCTACGAGCAGTACTTC.